The 12 T cell receptor beta chains below come from one sample, sequenced in a study of cytomegalovirus exposure and HLA in healthy donors. PCR amplification relied on 60 Vbeta primers (plus 13 Jbeta primers). Method: immunoSEQ multiplex PCR; TCRdb's copy keeps in-frame clones and lacks some. The table includes 100,000 to 150,000 clones, approximately 85% detected once. Material for sequencing was PBMCs. The receptors come from a boy aged 5-17 years in good health and CMV-seronegative.

V usage is TRBV21-1 and J usage is TRBJ1-1; whether TRBD1, the table's D call, matches the DNA was not checked. TRBV21-1 is a pseudogene. The CDR3 spans 15 residues. CDR3 sequence reads: CASSKGRGPGTEAFF. The CDR3 nucleotides read TGTGCCAGCAGCAAGGGCAGGGGGCCCGGCACTGAAGCTTTCTTT.

The chain links TRBV29-1 to TRBJ2-7; maybe TRBD1 (6 bases). This CDR3 has 14 residues. With 3 bases removed from V and 1 base from J, the gap between germline ends came to 13 bases. CDR1 is SQVTM and CDR2 is ANQGSEA in the germline V gene. CDR3 region: CSVEGGRGSYEQYF. CDR3 DNA: TGCAGCGTTGAGGGTGGCAGGGGATCCTACGAGCAGTACTTC.

This chain links TRBV20-1 with TRBJ2-3; D unresolved. Germline CDR1 is DFQATT and CDR2 is SNEGSKA (reference sequence). V was cut by 3 bases and J by 4 bases, with 5 bases left in between. The CDR3 has 11 residues. The DNA of the CDR3 is TGCAGTGCTAGTCAGGCAGATACGCAGTATTTT. Its protein product is CSASQADTQYF.

This chain uses TRBV5-5 with TRBJ1-1, with 8 bases identical to TRBD1. CDR1 and CDR2 from the germline V gene are SGHKS and YYEKEE (reference sequence). V gave up 0 bases and J gave up 1 base; unmatched junction bases: 8. The CDR3 totals 17 residues. This CDR3 is CASSLGQGSGSNTEAFF. CDR3 in DNA: TGTGCCAGCAGCTTGGGACAGGGGAGTGGGTCGAACACTGAAGCTTTCTTT. The entire variable domain, with the rest obtained from reference TRBV5-5 and TRBJ1-1, is as follows: DAGVTQSPTHLIKTRGQQVTLRCSPISGHKSVSWYQQVLGQGPQFIFQYYEKEERGRGNFPDRFSARQFPNYSSELNVNALLLGDSALYLCASSLGQGSGSNTEAFFGQGTRLTVV.

The CDR3 reads CASSLGGDTTDTQYF. The CDR3 region has the DNA TGTGCCAGCAGCTTGGGAGGGGACACCACAGATACGCAGTATTTT. This chain joins TRBV5-4 and TRBJ2-3, with D possibly TRBD1 on 6 matching bases. Trimming shortened V by 0 bases and J by 2 bases, and 10 bases separated the two germline ends. CDR1 and CDR2 (germline): SGHNT, YYREEE (reference sequence). This CDR3 has 15 residues.

This rearrangement joins TRBV5-1 to TRBJ2-1; D ambiguous. The CDR3 runs to 15 residues. Germline V lookup: CDR1 SGHRS, CDR2 YFSETQ. The ends were cut back, 4 bases at V and 7 bases at J, with 18 bases in the middle. Here the CDR3 reads CASSTVVQTKNEQFF. CDR3 DNA: TGCGCCAGCAGCACGGTAGTACAGACCAAGAATGAGCAGTTCTTC.

This clone has more than one count but fewer than ten. The chain combines TRBV4-3 with TRBJ1-1; D call uncertain. The CDR3 covers 16 residues. CDR1 is LGHNA, CDR2 YSLEER, per germline. V gave up 0 bases and J gave up 1 base, with 12 bases separating them. Here the CDR3 DNA reads TGCGCCAGCAGCCAAGAACGGGGTGCTGGGAACACTGAAGCTTTCTTT. It translates to CASSQERGAGNTEAFF.

DNA for the CDR3: TGTGCCAGCACCGCTATCCGGGACAGGGACTACGAGCAGTACTTC. It translates to CASTAIRDRDYEQYF. V usage is TRBV7-9 and J usage is TRBJ2-7; 9 bases are shared with TRBD1. This CDR3 comprises 15 residues. In germline, CDR1 is SEHNR, CDR2 FQNEAQ (reference sequence). The ends lost 7 bases at V and 3 bases at J; junction bases unmatched: 10.

The V call is TRBV7-8, the J call TRBJ1-1; no definite D call. The CDR3 sequence is 17 residues long. Trimming took 0 bases from V and 3 from J, leaving 17 bases between them. Germline V CDR1 and CDR2: SGHVS, FQNEAQ. The chain's CDR3 is CASSLAPSTLVYTEAFF. In DNA, the CDR3 is TGTGCCAGCAGCTTAGCGCCCTCGACACTAGTATACACTGAAGCTTTCTTT.

This clone was detected a few times. The chain is built from TRBV4-3 and TRBJ1-2; TRBD1 is a possible D gene (5 bases). V was trimmed by 0 bases and J by 0 bases, leaving 8 bases between them. This CDR3 is 15 amino acids long. Germline V gene lookup returns CDR1 LGHNA and CDR2 YSLEER. The DNA for the CDR3 is TGCGCCAGCAGCCAAGAGGGCAGGGCTAACTATGGCTACACCTTC. This translates into CASSQEGRANYGYTF.

This clone was detected only once. CDR3 residues: CAWVGSGEVYEQYF. The CDR3 coding sequence is TGTGCCTGGGTGGGCAGCGGGGAGGTCTACGAGCAGTACTTC. This chain links TRBV30 with TRBJ2-7; 7 bases map to TRBD2. Germline V gene sequence: CDR1 GTSNPN, CDR2 SVGIG (reference sequence). There are 14 residues in the CDR3. Trimming removed 5 bases from V and 3 bases from J; junction bases left unmatched: 10.

The rearrangement uses TRBV7-9 and TRBJ1-1; D gene uncertain. Trimming took off 6 bases at V and 1 base at J, with 9 bases between the two ends. This CDR3 contains 13 residues. Germline CDR1 SEHNR, CDR2 FQNEAQ (reference sequence). CDR3 sequence reads: CASRSGGNTEAFF. The CDR3 DNA sequence: TGTGCCAGCAGGTCAGGTGGGAACACTGAAGCTTTCTTT.